What follows are 15 T cell receptor beta chains derived from one specimen sequenced in a study of shared clonotypes between healthy human individuals. The data were produced by immunoSEQ multiplex PCR, yet TCRdb's version contains in-frame clones alone and is incomplete. Here the sample spans approximately 720,000 clones, roughly 70% being singletons. The sequenced material came from memory CD4+ T cells sorted from blood. Subset in this sample: CD45RA-negative fraction. The source is a woman in her twenties or thirties in good health.

Comment on this clone: This sample includes further DNA sequences coding for the same CDR3. The rearrangement links TRBV30 to TRBJ2-1; 7 positions agree with TRBD1. Germline assignment: CDR1 GTSNPN and CDR2 SVGIG (reference sequence). This CDR3 region has 15 residues. Trimming removed 3 bases from V and 0 bases from J; junction bases left unmatched: 5. The CDR3 sequence: CAWSLDRSSYNEQFF. The CDR3 nucleotides read TGTGCCTGGAGCCTGGACAGGAGCTCCTACAATGAGCAGTTCTTC.

This clone was detected once. V and J are TRBV27 and TRBJ1-3; tentative D call: TRBD1 (6 bases). Germline V gives CDR1 MNHEY, CDR2 SMNVEV (reference sequence). This CDR3 has 15 residues. V lost 0 bases and J 4 bases, leaving 10 bases between the germline ends. CDR3 protein: CASSLSGGAGNTIYF. CDR3 DNA: TGTGCCAGCAGTTTATCGGGGGGCGCAGGAAACACCATATATTTT.

The chain carries TRBV7-2 and TRBJ1-5, with 8 bases lining up with TRBD1. Germline lookup yields CDR1 SGHTA and CDR2 FQGNSA. This CDR3 comprises 17 residues. Trimming took 5 bases from V and 2 from J; bases not matched to a gene: 11. The CDR3 sequence: CASSPNALTGGNQPQHF. In DNA, the CDR3 is TGTGCCAGCAGCCCCAACGCTTTGACAGGGGGCAATCAGCCCCAGCATTTT.

CDR3 nucleotide sequence: TGCAGCGTCGCCTACCCTAGCGGAAGCAAGTACGAGCAGTACTTC. Amino acids: CSVAYPSGSKYEQYF. This sequence joins TRBV29-1 and TRBJ2-7; 7 bases align to TRBD2. Germline V gives CDR1 SQVTM, CDR2 ANQGSEA. V lost 6 bases and J lost 4; bases outside the gene matches: 15. The CDR3 spans 15 residues.

Only one count was recorded for this clone. The gene calls are TRBV19 and TRBJ2-7, with 7 bases lining up with TRBD1. This CDR3 comprises 14 residues. V trimming: 4 bases; J trimming: 2 bases; junction bases outside the gene matches: 5. Germline CDR1 LNHDA, CDR2 SQIVND (reference sequence). The CDR3 DNA follows: TGTGCCAGTAGTACCTCCGGGACAGCCTACGAGCAGTACTTC. Protein sequence: CASSTSGTAYEQYF.

In its sample, this clone was seen a few times. This specimen includes other DNA sequences encoding the same CDR3. This chain joins TRBV7-8 and TRBJ2-7; 10 bases agree with TRBD1. With 5 bases clipped from V and 3 bases from J, the junction kept 4 bases outside the gene matches. CDR1 and CDR2 (germline): SGHVS, FQNEAQ. This CDR3 spans 14 amino acids. The CDR3 spells CASSPRTGGYEQYF. In nucleotides, the CDR3 is TGTGCCAGCAGCCCTCGGACAGGGGGCTACGAGCAGTACTTC.

The chain uses TRBV27 and TRBJ1-4, with D tentatively TRBD1 (6 bases). V dropped 8 bases and J dropped 8 bases, with 15 bases sitting between them. This CDR3 contains 13 residues. Germline CDR1 is MNHEY and CDR2 is SMNVEV (reference sequence). CDR3 DNA: TGTGCCAGCGGGGGACATAATCAAGAAAAACTGTTTTTT. Encoded protein: CASGGHNQEKLFF.

As for this clone: This sample also contains other DNA sequences that code for the same CDR3. V and J are TRBV7-2 and TRBJ2-1; D may be TRBD2 (5 bases). V lost 0 bases and J 4 bases, leaving 7 bases between the germline ends. The CDR3 length is 14 residues. Germline CDR1 SGHTA, CDR2 FQGNSA. The CDR3 here is CASSLASVYNEQFF. CDR3 DNA sequence: TGTGCCAGCAGCTTAGCTAGCGTTTACAATGAGCAGTTCTTC.

The chain couples TRBV5-1 to TRBJ2-7; 15 nucleotides line up with TRBD2. Germline V lookup: CDR1 SGHRS, CDR2 YFSETQ. The CDR3 loop spans 18 amino acids. With V trimmed by 2 bases and J by 0 bases, 6 bases remained unmatched. This CDR3 reads CASSFGTSGRNYSYEQYF. The DNA of the CDR3 is TGCGCCAGCAGCTTCGGGACTAGCGGGAGGAATTACTCCTACGAGCAGTACTTC. The whole variable domain, filled in from reference TRBV5-1 and TRBJ2-7, reads KAGVTQTPRYLIKTRGQQVTLSCSPISGHRSVSWYQQTPGQGLQFLFEYFSETQRNKGNFPGRFSGRQFSNSRSEMNVSTLELGDSALYLCASSFGTSGRNYSYEQYFGPGTRLTVT.

This chain joins TRBV11-2 and TRBJ1-1; perhaps TRBD1 as D (5 bases). Trimming removed 1 base from V and 4 bases from J, with 10 bases in between. This CDR3 spans 14 amino acids. Germline CDR1 and CDR2: SGHAT and FQNNGV. The CDR3 DNA reads as TGTGCCAGCAGCTTAGCGGGGCCACCCACTGAAGCTTTCTTT. Translating it yields CASSLAGPPTEAFF.

The rearrangement links TRBV20-1 to TRBJ1-2; D unresolved. The CDR3 covers 10 residues. V lost 4 bases to trimming and J lost 13 bases, with 13 bases between them. The germline V gene has CDR1 DFQATT and CDR2 SNEGSKA (reference sequence). This CDR3 reads CSAMARTLTF. The CDR3 region has the DNA TGCAGTGCTATGGCCAGGACGCTCACCTTC.

This CDR3 is CASSLGWRGTEAFF. Written as DNA, the CDR3 is TGTGCCAGCAGCTTAGGCTGGAGAGGGACTGAAGCTTTCTTT. The chain couples TRBV7-9 to TRBJ1-1; D is unclear. Between the trimmed V and J ends, which lost 1 base and 5 bases, there was a span of 11 bases. From germline, CDR1 is SEHNR and CDR2 FQNEAQ (reference sequence). This CDR3 spans 14 amino acids. The full variable domain, in which reference TRBV7-9 and TRBJ1-1 provide the parts outside the CDR3, is DTGVSQNPRHKITKRGQNVTFRCDPISEHNRLYWYRQTLGQGPEFLTYFQNEAQLEKSRLLSDRFSAERPKGSFSTLEIQRTEQGDSAMYLCASSLGWRGTEAFFGQGTRLTVV.

The chain uses TRBV27 and TRBJ1-4, with no clear D. This CDR3 region has 14 residues. Germline CDR1 is MNHEY and CDR2 is SMNVEV (reference sequence). V was trimmed by 6 bases and J by 8 bases, leaving 16 bases between them. The CDR3 DNA follows: TGTGCCAGCAGAAGGAGGACCCTGGGAGAAAAACTGTTTTTT. It yields the protein CASRRRTLGEKLFF.

The chain recombines TRBV29-1 with TRBJ2-3; TRBD2 aligns across 7 bases. The CDR3 is made up of 14 amino acids. J lost 4 bases, V lost 7 bases, and 11 bases had no gene match. From germline, CDR1 is SQVTM and CDR2 ANQGSEA. DNA for the CDR3: TGCAGCGCCCTCCCGGCGGGAGAGTCAGATACGCAGTATTTT. Protein product: CSALPAGESDTQYF.

The chain recombines TRBV30 with TRBJ1-4; 7 nucleotides align to TRBD1. The V segment lost 2 bases and the J segment 10 bases; nucleotides outside the gene matches: 10. Germline CDR1 and CDR2: GTSNPN and SVGIG (reference sequence). This CDR3 region has 14 residues. CDR3 DNA sequence: TGTGCCTGGAGTTCCAACAGGGGATCCGTAAAACTGTTTTTT. It translates to CAWSSNRGSVKLFF.